This TCR beta chain was captured by sequencing in a study of T-cell reconstitution after alpha-beta-depleted transplantation in children. This clonotype was seen only a few times. Library preparation (for TCRbeta) was performed with unique molecular identifiers. Using its own MiXCR run on the PCR reads, TCRdb lists one record per CDR3 protein. The table includes a few hundred thousand distinct CDR3 sequences, around 17% detected once. CDR3 length equals 14 residues. Deletions cut 5 bases from V and 1 base from J, with 10 bases between. Germline V gene lookup returns CDR1 SGHRS and CDR2 YFSETQ. The V call is TRBV5-1, the J call TRBJ1-3; tentative D call: TRBD1 (5 bases). The sequenced sample was PBMCs from the stem cell graft donor, obtained from the stem cell graft. This TCR derives from a human donor who donated a stem cell graft to a child with acute lymphoblastic leukemia. The CDR3 is CASRRGTSGNTIYF. The CDR3 nucleotides read TGCGCCAGCAGACGGGGGACGTCTGGAAACACCATATATTTT.